Below are 2 T cell receptor beta chains sequenced from a single sample in a study of regulatory T cells in long-lasting Graves disease. Through Arm-PCR of CDR3 regions and iRepertoire HTBI primers, TCR beta libraries were built. From the multiplex PCR reads, TCRdb called clonotypes with MiXCR, one entry per CDR3 protein. The sample records about 350,000 distinct CDR3 sequences, roughly 16% being singletons. Indicated time point: newly diagnosed GD, antithyroid drugs for less than 3 months. RNA extracted from PBMCs served as the sequencing template. This sample was also put to use in a study of T cells in Graves' hyperthyroidism and ophthalmopathy.

Material: peripheral blood mononuclear cells (PBMCs), obtained at new diagnosis, from a patient treated with antithyroid drugs. These receptors all come from a woman aged 18-29 years with Graves disease.

This clonotype occurred a few times. J is TRBJ2-1 and V is TRBV18, with 10 bases matching TRBD2. After removal of 6 bases from V and 9 bases from J, the junction contained 11 bases not matched to a gene. CDR3 size: 15 residues. CDR1 KGHSH and CDR2 LQKENI come from the germline V gene. CDR3 DNA sequence: TGTGCCAGCTCCCTCGAGCGGGGGGGCATTAGTGAGCAGTTCTTC. It specifies CASSLERGGISEQFF.

The chain uses TRBV5-5 and TRBJ2-5; 8 bases align to TRBD1. J gave up 5 bases and V 2 bases, and 5 bases lay outside the gene matches. Germline V gives CDR1 SGHKS, CDR2 YYEKEE (reference sequence). The CDR3 sequence is 14 residues long. CDR3 sequence reads: CASSFDRGRETQYF. CDR3 DNA sequence: TGTGCCAGCAGCTTTGACAGGGGACGGGAGACCCAGTACTTC.